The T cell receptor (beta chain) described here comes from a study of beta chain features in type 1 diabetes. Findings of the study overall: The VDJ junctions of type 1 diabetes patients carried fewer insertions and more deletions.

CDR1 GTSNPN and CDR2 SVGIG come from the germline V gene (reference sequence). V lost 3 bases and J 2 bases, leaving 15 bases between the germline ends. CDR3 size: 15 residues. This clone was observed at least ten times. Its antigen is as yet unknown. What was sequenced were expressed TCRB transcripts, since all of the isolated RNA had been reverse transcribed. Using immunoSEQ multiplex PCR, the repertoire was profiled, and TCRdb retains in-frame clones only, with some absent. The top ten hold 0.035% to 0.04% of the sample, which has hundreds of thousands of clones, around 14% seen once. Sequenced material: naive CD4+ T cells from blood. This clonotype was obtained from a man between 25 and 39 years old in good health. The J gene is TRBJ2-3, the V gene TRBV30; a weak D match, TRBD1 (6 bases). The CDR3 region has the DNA TGTGCCTGGAGGAGGGACAACTACTACACAGATACGCAGTATTTT. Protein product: CAWRRDNYYTDTQYF. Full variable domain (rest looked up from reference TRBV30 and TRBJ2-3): SQTIHQWPATLVQPVGSPLSLECTVEGTSNPNLYWYRQAAGRGLQLLFYSVGIGQISSEVPQNLSASRPQDRQFILSSKKLLLSDSGFYLCAWRRDNYYTDTQYFGPGTRLTVL.